The clone carrying this TCR beta chain was seen only a few times. Healthy Caucasians made up all donors. This entry comes from a study of identical twins. The CDR3 is 15 amino acids. Trimming cost V 4 bases and J 6 bases; bases outside gene matches: 11. Looked up from germline, CDR1 is LGHDT and CDR2 is YNNKEL (reference sequence). The authors used template switching to add a universal primer site and gave cDNA unique molecular identifiers. TCRdb reprocessed the 5' RACE reads via MiXCR and lists one record per CDR3 protein. The table has more than 400,000 distinct CDR3 sequences, about 15% seen once. These data also featured in a second study, about yellow fever vaccine responses in identical twins. According to that study: Reportedly, the T cell response mounted by twins to vaccine seemed partly convergent, partly personalized.

The TCR comes from a woman between 18 and 29 years old in good health. This chain joins TRBV3-1 and TRBJ2-7; 8 nucleotides align to TRBD2. Source material: CD4+ T cells sorted from blood. The CDR3 DNA sequence: TGTGCCAGCAGCCCCAGGCCGCACCGGGGGGGCGAGCAGTACTTC. It specifies CASSPRPHRGGEQYF.